This is a list of T cell receptor beta chains from one sample in a study of cytomegalovirus exposure and HLA in healthy donors. The assay was immunoSEQ multiplex PCR, and TCRdb's table has in-frame clones only and misses some. Here the sample spans some 96,000 clones, around 77% being singletons. Sequenced input: PBMCs. The receptor source for this set is a female donor in good health and CMV-seronegative. The CDR3 runs from the conserved cysteine through the conserved F or W. The D gene is left open where the match is weak. Some rows mark clone size as missing; the rest say once, few, many or name a class of expanded clone.

. | TRBJ2-1 | . | TRBV6-5 | TGTGCCAGCAGTTACCGAGGCAGGGGAAATGAGCAGTTCTTC | CASSYRGRGNEQFF
TRBD2 | TRBJ2-3 | . | TRBV13 | TGTGCCAGCAGCTTATTGGTAGCGGGGGGCCTGAGGGGCACAGATACGCAGTATTTT | CASSLLVAGGLRGTDTQYF
. | TRBJ1-2 | . | TRBV28 | TGTGCCAGCAGTTTAGCCCCGAGTAGATACACCTTC | CASSLAPSRYTF
TRBD1 | TRBJ2-5 | . | TRBV5-1 | TGCGCCAGCAGCTTGGGGACAGGGGAGACCCAGTACTTC | CASSLGTGETQYF
. | TRBJ2-3 | . | TRBV7-8 | TGTGCCAGCAGCTTAGCCCCGCGGGGGCTTGGGGATACGCAGTATTTT | CASSLAPRGLGDTQYF
TRBD1 | TRBJ1-6 | . | TRBV30 | TGTGCCTGTGCCCGCGGACAGGGAGCCTTGGGGGATTCACCCCTCCACTTT | CACARGQGALGDSPLHF
TRBD1 | TRBJ1-3 | . | TRBV28 | TGTGCCAGCAGTTTACTACAGGGGGCCTCTGGAAACACCATATATTTT | CASSLLQGASGNTIYF
TRBD1 | TRBJ1-3 | . | TRBV5-6 | TGTGCCAGCAGCGACACAGGGGGCAGAAACACCATATATTTT | CASSDTGGRNTIYF
TRBD1 | TRBJ1-1 | . | TRBV19 | TGTGCCACCCGGGACAGGGAAGTGAGGACTGAAGCTTTCTTT | CATRDREVRTEAFF
. | TRBJ1-2 | . | TRBV6-6 | TGTGCCAGCAGTTACCCTTTCTATAGGGGTAACTATGGCTACACCTTC | CASSYPFYRGNYGYTF
TRBD2 | TRBJ2-2 | once | TRBV28 | TGTGCCAGTACTGGCGGGGGAGGGAGCACCGGGGAGCTGTTTTTT | CASTGGGGSTGELFF
. | TRBJ2-7 | . | TRBV10-2 | TGCGCCAGCAGCCCCGGGGTAGCGGAGGTATACGAGCAGTACTTC | CASSPGVAEVYEQYF
. | TRBJ1-2 | few | TRBV5-1 | TGCGCCAGCAGCTTGGAGACAGACACCTATGGCTACACCTTC | CASSLETDTYGYTF